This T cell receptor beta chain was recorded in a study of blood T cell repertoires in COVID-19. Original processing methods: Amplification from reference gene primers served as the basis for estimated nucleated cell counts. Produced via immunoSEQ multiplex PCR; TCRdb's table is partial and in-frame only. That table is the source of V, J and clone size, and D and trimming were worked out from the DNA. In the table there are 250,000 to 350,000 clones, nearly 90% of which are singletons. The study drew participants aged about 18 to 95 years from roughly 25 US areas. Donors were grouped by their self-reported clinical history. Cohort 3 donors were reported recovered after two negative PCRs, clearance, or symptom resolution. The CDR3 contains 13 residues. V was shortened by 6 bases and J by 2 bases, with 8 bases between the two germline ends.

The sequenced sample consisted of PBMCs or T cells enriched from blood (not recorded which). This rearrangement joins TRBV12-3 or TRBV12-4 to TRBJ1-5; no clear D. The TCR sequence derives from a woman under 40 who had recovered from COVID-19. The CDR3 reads CASSQRGNQPQHF. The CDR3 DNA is TGTGCCAGCAGCCAGAGGGGCAATCAGCCCCAGCATTTT.